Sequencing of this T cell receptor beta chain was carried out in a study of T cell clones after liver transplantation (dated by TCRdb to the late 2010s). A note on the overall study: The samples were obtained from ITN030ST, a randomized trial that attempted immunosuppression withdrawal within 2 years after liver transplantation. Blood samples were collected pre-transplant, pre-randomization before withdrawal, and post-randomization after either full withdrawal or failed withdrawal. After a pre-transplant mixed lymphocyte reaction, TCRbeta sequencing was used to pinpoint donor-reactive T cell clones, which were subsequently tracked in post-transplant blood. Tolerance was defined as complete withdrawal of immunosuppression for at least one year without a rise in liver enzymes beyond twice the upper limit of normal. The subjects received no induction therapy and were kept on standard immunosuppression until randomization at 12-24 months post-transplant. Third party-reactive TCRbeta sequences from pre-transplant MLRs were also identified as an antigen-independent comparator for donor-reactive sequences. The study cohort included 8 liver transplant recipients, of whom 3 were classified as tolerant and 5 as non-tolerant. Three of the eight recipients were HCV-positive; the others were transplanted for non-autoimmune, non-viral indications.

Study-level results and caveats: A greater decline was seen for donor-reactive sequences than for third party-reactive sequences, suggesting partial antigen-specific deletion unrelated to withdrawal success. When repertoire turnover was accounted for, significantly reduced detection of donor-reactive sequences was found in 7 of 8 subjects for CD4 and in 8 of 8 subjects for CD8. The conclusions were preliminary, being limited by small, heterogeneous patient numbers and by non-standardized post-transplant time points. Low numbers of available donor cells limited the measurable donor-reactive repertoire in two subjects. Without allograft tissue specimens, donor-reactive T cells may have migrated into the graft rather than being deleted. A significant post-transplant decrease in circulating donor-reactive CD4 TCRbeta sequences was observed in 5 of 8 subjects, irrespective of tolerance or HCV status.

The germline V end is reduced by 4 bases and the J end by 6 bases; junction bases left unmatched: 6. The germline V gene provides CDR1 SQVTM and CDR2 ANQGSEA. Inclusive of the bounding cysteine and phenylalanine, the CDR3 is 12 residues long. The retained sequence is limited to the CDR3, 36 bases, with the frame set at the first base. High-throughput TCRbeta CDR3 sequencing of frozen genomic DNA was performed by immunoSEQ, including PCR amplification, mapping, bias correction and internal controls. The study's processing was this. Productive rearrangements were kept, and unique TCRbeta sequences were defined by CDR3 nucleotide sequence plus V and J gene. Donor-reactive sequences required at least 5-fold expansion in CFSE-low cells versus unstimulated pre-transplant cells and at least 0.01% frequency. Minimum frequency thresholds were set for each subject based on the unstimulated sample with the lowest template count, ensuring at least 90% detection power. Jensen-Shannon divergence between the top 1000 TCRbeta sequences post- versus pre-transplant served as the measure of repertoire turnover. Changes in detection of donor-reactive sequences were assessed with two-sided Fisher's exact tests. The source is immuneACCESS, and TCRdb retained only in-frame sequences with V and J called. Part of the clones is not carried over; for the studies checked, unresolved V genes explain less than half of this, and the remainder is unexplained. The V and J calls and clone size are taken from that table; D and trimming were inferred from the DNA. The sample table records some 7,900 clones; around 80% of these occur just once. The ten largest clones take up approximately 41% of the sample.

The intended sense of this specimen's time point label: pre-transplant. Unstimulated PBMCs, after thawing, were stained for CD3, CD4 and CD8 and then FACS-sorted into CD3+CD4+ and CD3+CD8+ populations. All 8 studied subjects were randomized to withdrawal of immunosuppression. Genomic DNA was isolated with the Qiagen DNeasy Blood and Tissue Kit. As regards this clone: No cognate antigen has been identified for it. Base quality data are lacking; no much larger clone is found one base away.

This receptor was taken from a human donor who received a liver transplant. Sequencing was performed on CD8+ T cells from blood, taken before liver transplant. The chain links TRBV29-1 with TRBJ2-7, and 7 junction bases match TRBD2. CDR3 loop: CSVVPGGSEQYF. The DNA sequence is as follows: TGCAGCGTTGTACCCGGGGGGTCCGAGCAGTACTTC.